Listed here are 17 T cell receptor beta chains from one sample, sequenced in a study of blood T cell repertoires in COVID-19. Clones were read by immunoSEQ multiplex PCR, and TCRdb kept only the in-frame ones, dropping some. The repertoire consists of about 290,000 clones, with about nine tenths occurring once and the leading ten covering around 10%. The specimen was peripheral blood. The origin of the receptors is a woman aged 25 to 39 with COVID-19, enrolled during active disease.

The chain couples TRBV3-1 (or the pseudogene TRBV3-2) to TRBJ2-2; TRBD2 aligns across 8 bases. Trimming cost V 4 bases and J 6 bases; bases outside gene matches: 4. In germline, CDR1 is LGHDT, CDR2 YNNKEL (reference sequence). This CDR3 contains 14 residues. DNA of the CDR3: TGTGCCAGCAGCCTGCGGACTAGCTCCGGGGAGCTGTTTTTT. Amino acids: CASSLRTSSGELFF.

This clone has a single count. CDR3 DNA: TGTGCCAGCAGAGAAAGAGTAACCTATGGCTACACCTTC. It yields the protein CASRERVTYGYTF. V usage is TRBV27 and J usage is TRBJ1-2; D is unclear. Germline CDR1 MNHEY, CDR2 SMNVEV (reference sequence). V was clipped by 6 bases and J by 4 bases, with 12 bases between them. CDR3 size: 13 residues.

As concerns this clone: One junction end disagrees with the germline gene, perhaps due to a read error. This rearrangement joins TRBV7-2 to TRBJ2-7; TRBD1 matches 9 bases. Germline assignment: CDR1 SGHTA and CDR2 FQGNSA. This CDR3 region has 11 residues. The CDR3 protein is CASSTGTGTFF. The CDR3 region has the DNA TGTGCCAGCAGCACGGGGACAGGGACTTTCTTC.

The chain links TRBV19 to TRBJ1-2; tentative D call: TRBD1 (5 bases). With 0 bases removed from V and 4 bases from J, the gap between germline ends came to 9 bases. This CDR3 is built from 14 residues. The germline gives CDR1 LNHDA, CDR2 SQIVND (reference sequence). CDR3 protein: CASSIDAGGYGYTF. DNA of the CDR3: TGTGCCAGTAGTATAGATGCGGGGGGCTATGGCTACACCTTC.

The rearrangement links TRBV5-1 to TRBJ1-4; D remains ambiguous. There are 15 residues in the CDR3. V lost 0 bases to trimming and J lost 10 bases, with 16 bases between them. CDR1 SGHRS and CDR2 YFSETQ come from the germline V gene. The CDR3, as DNA: TGCGCCAGCAGCTTGGGTATTGGGGATAGCGTAAAACTGTTTTTT. Translated, it gives CASSLGIGDSVKLFF.

This chain connects TRBV5-6 to TRBJ2-5, with D possibly TRBD2 on 6 matching bases. This CDR3 region has 14 residues. V was trimmed by 4 bases and J by 0 bases, leaving 10 bases between them. Looked up from germline, CDR1 is SGHDT and CDR2 is YYEEEE. The DNA of the CDR3 is TGTGCCAGCAGCCGGGACTCGTACCAAGAGACCCAGTACTTC. Translation: CASSRDSYQETQYF.

V and J are TRBV7-9 and TRBJ2-7; weak D call: TRBD2 (5 bases). V lost 1 base, J lost 0 bases, and 7 bases lay in between. CDR1 SEHNR and CDR2 FQNEAQ come from the germline V gene (reference sequence). This CDR3 spans 14 amino acids. The CDR3 DNA reads as TGTGCCAGCAGCTTAGAAGCGGACTCCTACGAGCAGTACTTC. The encoded protein is CASSLEADSYEQYF.

This chain connects TRBV4-1 to TRBJ1-5; TRBD1 matches 8 bases. The CDR3 has 15 residues. V was pared by 0 bases and J by 4 bases, with 2 bases of the junction left unmatched. Germline V lookup: CDR1 MGHRA, CDR2 YSYEKL. The CDR3: CASSQDGQGNQPQHF. The CDR3 DNA reads as TGCGCCAGCAGCCAAGACGGACAGGGTAATCAGCCCCAGCATTTT.

This clone was observed a single time. The chain has TRBV4-2 and TRBJ2-7; the match to TRBD2 covers 8 bases. Per the germline V gene, CDR1 is LGHNA and CDR2 is YNFKEQ. V shed 1 base, J shed 0 bases, and the junction held 5 bases outside the gene matches. The CDR3 is 16 residues long. As DNA, the CDR3 is TGTGCCAGCAGCCAAGGGGGACTAGATTTCTCCTACGAGCAGTACTTC. Protein: CASSQGGLDFSYEQYF.

The CDR3 sequence: CASSAWRETEAFF. The CDR3 DNA follows: TGTGCCAGCAGTGCCTGGAGGGAGACTGAAGCTTTCTTT. The gene calls are TRBV2 and TRBJ1-1; D remains ambiguous. CDR3 size: 13 residues. Germline lookup yields CDR1 SNHLY and CDR2 FYNNEI. V dropped 4 bases and J dropped 5 bases, with 11 bases sitting between them.

V gene TRBV19 combines with J gene TRBJ1-2, with a tentative D call TRBD1 (5 bases). Trimming shortened V by 11 bases and J by 5 bases, and 15 bases separated the two germline ends. This CDR3 has 12 amino acids. CDR1 is LNHDA, CDR2 SQIVND, per germline (reference sequence). CDR3 region: CAGGSRAYGYTF. The CDR3 DNA reads TGTGCCGGCGGTAGCAGGGCATATGGCTACACCTTC.

The chain recombines TRBV6-5 with TRBJ1-4, with TRBD1 matching 11 bases. V shed 6 bases and J 2 bases; nucleotides not matched to a gene: 2. Germline V lookup: CDR1 MNHEY, CDR2 SVGAGI. CDR3 length equals 15 residues. The CDR3 region is CASRDRGLTNEKLFF. In DNA, the CDR3 is TGTGCCAGCAGGGACAGGGGGCTTACTAATGAAAAACTGTTTTTT.

The chain uses TRBV10-3 and TRBJ2-3; TRBD2 agrees at 14 bases. The CDR3 is made up of 16 amino acids. The germline gives CDR1 ENHRY, CDR2 SYGVKD. V lost 6 bases and J lost 2; bases outside the gene matches: 4. CDR3 nucleotides: TGTGCCATCAGCCCGGGACTAGCGGGGGACACAGATACGCAGTATTTT. Its translation is CAISPGLAGDTDTQYF.

The rearrangement uses TRBV4-2 and TRBJ1-6, with 7 positions matching TRBD1. Germline V CDR1 and CDR2: LGHNA, YNFKEQ. The CDR3 is made up of 16 amino acids. Trimming at V came to 4 bases and at J to 4 bases, leaving 7 bases not matched to a gene. CDR3 amino acids: CASSPLGQIYNSPLHF. CDR3 nucleotides: TGTGCCAGCAGCCCACTGGGACAGATATATAATTCACCCCTCCACTTT.

About this clone itself: This sample includes further DNA sequences coding for the same CDR3. The chain is built from TRBV9 and TRBJ2-7; 8 bases agree with TRBD1. This CDR3 has 14 amino acids. The ends lost 0 bases at V and 4 bases at J; junction bases unmatched: 3. The germline gives CDR1 SGDLS, CDR2 YYNGEE. For the CDR3, the DNA is TGTGCCAGCAGCGTAGGTGACAGGGGTTACGAGCAGTACTTC. Encoded protein: CASSVGDRGYEQYF. Based on the CDR3 plus reference TRBV9 and TRBJ2-7, the full variable domain is DSGVTQTPKHLITATGQRVTLRCSPRSGDLSVYWYQQSLDQGLQFLIQYYNGEERAKGNILERFSAQQFPDLHSELNLSSLELGDSALYFCASSVGDRGYEQYFGPGTRLTVT.

The rearrangement uses TRBV7-9 and TRBJ1-2; D is unresolved. The CDR3 sequence is 15 residues long. CDR1 and CDR2 (germline): SEHNR, FQNEAQ (reference sequence). Between the trimmed V and J ends, which lost 5 bases and 4 bases, there was a span of 17 bases. The CDR3 region is CASSPIDMVSYGYTF. Here the CDR3 DNA reads TGTGCCAGCAGCCCAATCGATATGGTGAGCTATGGCTACACCTTC.

This clone appeared once. The chain carries TRBV7-6 and TRBJ1-2; D ambiguous. This CDR3 contains 15 residues. The V gene's germline CDR1 is SGHVS and CDR2 FNYEAQ. Trimming took off 1 base at V and 4 bases at J, with 13 bases between the two ends. The CDR3 sequence: CASSLEPLGGYGYTF. The CDR3 DNA follows: TGTGCCAGCAGCTTAGAACCCCTAGGTGGCTATGGCTACACCTTC. Filled out from reference TRBV7-6 and TRBJ1-2, the complete variable domain reads GAGVSQSPRYKVTKRGQDVALRCDPISGHVSLYWYRQALGQGPEFLTYFNYEAQQDKSGLPNDRFSAERPEGSISTLTIQRTEQRDSAMYRCASSLEPLGGYGYTFGSGTRLTVV.